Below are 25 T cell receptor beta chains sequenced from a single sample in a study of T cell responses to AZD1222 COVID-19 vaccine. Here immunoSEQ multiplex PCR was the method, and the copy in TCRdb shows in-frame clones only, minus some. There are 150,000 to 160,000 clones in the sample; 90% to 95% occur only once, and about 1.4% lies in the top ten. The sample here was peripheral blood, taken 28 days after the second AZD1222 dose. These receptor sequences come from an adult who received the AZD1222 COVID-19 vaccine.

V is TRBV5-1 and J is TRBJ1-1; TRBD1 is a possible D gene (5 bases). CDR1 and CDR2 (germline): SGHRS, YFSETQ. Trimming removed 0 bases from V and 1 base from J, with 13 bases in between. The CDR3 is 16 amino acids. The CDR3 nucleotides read TGCGCCAGCAGCTTGGGTCGTCAGGGAAGGAACACTGAAGCTTTCTTT. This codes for CASSLGRQGRNTEAFF.

CDR3 nucleotides: TGTGCCAGCAGCCAAGATGGTTTTTTTGGGGGCGCTGAAGCTTTCTTT. It is translated as CASSQDGFFGGAEAFF. The chain couples TRBV14 to TRBJ1-1; perhaps TRBD1 as D (6 bases). Per germline, CDR1 SGHDN and CDR2 FVKESK. The ends were cut back, 0 bases at V and 6 bases at J, with 17 bases in the middle. The CDR3 loop spans 16 amino acids.

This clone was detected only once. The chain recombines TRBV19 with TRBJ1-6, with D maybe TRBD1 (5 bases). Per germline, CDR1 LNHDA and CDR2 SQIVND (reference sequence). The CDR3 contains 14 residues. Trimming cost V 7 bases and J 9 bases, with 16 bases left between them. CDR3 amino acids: CASNPAPGTSPLHF. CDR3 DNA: TGTGCCAGTAATCCGGCTCCAGGGACTTCACCCCTCCACTTT.

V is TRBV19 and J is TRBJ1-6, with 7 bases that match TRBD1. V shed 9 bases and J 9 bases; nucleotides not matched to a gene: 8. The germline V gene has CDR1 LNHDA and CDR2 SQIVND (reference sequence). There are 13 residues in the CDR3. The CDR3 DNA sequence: TGTGCCAGCCAAGACAGGGAAGTTTCACCCCTCCACTTT. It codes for CASQDREVSPLHF. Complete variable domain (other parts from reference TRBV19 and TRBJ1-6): DGGITQSPKYLFRKEGQNVTLSCEQNLNHDAMYWYRQDPGQGLRLIYYSQIVNDFQKGDIAEGYSVSREKKESFPLTVTSAQKNPTAFYLCASQDREVSPLHFGNGTRLTVT.

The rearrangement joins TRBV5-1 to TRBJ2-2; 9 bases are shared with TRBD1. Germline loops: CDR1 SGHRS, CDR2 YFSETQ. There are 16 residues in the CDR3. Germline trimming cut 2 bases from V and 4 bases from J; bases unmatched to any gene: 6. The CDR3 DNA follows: TGCGCCAGCAGCTTTCTGGGACAGGGTAGCACCGGGGAGCTGTTTTTT. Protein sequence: CASSFLGQGSTGELFF.

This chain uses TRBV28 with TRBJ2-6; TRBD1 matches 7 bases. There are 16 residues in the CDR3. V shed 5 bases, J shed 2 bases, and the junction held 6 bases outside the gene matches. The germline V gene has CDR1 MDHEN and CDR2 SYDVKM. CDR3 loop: CASSPTDRAGANVLTF. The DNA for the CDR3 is TGTGCCAGCAGTCCAACAGACAGGGCTGGGGCCAACGTCCTGACTTTC.

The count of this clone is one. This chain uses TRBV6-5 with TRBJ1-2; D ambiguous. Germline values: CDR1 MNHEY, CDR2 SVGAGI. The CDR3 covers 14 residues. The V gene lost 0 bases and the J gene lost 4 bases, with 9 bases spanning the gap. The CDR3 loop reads CASSYSSFGYGYTF. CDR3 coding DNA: TGTGCCAGCAGTTACTCGTCCTTTGGCTATGGCTACACCTTC.

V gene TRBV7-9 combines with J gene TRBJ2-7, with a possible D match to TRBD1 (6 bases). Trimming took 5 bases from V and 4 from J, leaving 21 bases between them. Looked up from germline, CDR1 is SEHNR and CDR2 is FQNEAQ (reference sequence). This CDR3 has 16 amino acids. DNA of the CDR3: TGTGCCAGCAGCCCCCTAACAGGGCTAGGGCTATACGAGCAGTACTTC. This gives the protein CASSPLTGLGLYEQYF.

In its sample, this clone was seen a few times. CDR3 residues: CASSLGEGANTEAFF. The DNA for the CDR3 is TGTGCCAGCAGCTTAGGGGAGGGGGCGAACACTGAAGCTTTCTTT. The chain employs TRBV7-6 and TRBJ1-1, with TRBD1 identical over 7 bases. This CDR3 contains 15 residues. V was clipped by 1 base and J by 1 base; unmatched bases: 3. The germline CDR1 and CDR2 sequences are SGHVS and FNYEAQ.

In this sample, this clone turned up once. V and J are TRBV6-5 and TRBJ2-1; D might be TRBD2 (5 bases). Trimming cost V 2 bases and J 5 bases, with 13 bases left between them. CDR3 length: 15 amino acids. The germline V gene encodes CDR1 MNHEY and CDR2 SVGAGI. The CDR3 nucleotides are TGTGCCAGCAGTTACGGTGTGGGAGCGGACAATGAGCAGTTCTTC. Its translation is CASSYGVGADNEQFF.

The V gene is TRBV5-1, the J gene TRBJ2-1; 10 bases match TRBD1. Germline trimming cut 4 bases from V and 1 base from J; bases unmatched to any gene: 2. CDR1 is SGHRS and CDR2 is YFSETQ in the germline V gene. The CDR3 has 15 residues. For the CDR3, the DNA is TGCGCCAGCAGCGGGGGACAGGGGTCCTACAATGAGCAGTTCTTC. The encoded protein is CASSGGQGSYNEQFF.

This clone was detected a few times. The CDR3 DNA reads TGTGCCACCAGTGATGACAGGGACACCGGGGAGCTGTTTTTT. Translating gives CATSDDRDTGELFF. The chain is built from TRBV24-1 and TRBJ2-2; the match to TRBD1 covers 7 bases. CDR1 and CDR2 from the germline V gene are KGHDR and SFDVKD. The CDR3 is 14 amino acids. V was clipped by 3 bases and J by 3 bases; unmatched bases: 0.

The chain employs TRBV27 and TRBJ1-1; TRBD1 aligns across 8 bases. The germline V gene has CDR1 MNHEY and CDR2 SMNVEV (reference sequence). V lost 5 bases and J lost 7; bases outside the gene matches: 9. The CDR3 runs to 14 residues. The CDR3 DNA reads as TGTGCCAGCAGTGTACAGCAGGGGGCGGGTGAAGCTTTCTTT. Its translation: CASSVQQGAGEAFF.

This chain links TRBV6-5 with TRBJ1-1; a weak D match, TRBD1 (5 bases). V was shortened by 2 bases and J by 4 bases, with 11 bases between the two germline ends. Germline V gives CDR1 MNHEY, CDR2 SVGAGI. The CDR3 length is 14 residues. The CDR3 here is CASSYTGDPTEAFF. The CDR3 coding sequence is TGTGCCAGCAGTTACACGGGGGATCCCACTGAAGCTTTCTTT.

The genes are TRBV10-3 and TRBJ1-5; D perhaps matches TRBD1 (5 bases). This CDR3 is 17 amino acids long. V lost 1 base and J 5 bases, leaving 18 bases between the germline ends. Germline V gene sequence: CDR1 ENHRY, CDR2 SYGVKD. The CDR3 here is CAISEFSRGQVHQPQHF. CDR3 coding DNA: TGTGCCATCAGTGAGTTTTCAAGGGGCCAGGTACATCAGCCCCAGCATTTT.

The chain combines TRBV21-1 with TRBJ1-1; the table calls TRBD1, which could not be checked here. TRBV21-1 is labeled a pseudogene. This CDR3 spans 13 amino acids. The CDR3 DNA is TGTGCCAGCAGCAAGCAGGGGGAAACTGAAGCTTTCTTT. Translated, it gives CASSKQGETEAFF.

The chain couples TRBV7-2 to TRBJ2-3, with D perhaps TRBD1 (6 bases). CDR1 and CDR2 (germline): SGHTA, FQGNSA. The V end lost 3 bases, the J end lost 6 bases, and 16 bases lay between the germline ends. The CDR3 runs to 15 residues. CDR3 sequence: CASSFGQIKEDTQYF. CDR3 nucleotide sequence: TGTGCCAGCAGCTTCGGACAGATTAAGGAGGATACGCAGTATTTT.

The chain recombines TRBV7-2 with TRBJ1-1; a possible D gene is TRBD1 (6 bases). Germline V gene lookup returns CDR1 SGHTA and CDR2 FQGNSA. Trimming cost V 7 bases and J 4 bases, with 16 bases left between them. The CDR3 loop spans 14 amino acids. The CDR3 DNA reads TGTGCCAGCACCCGCCAGGGGCCGGTCACTGAAGCTTTCTTT. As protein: CASTRQGPVTEAFF.

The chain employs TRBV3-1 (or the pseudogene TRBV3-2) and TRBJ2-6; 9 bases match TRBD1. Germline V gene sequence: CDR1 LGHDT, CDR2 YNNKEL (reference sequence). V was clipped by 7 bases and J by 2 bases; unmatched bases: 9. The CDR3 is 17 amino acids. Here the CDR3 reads CASKSGTGFAGANVLTF. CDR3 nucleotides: TGTGCCAGCAAATCCGGGACAGGGTTTGCTGGGGCCAACGTCCTGACTTTC.

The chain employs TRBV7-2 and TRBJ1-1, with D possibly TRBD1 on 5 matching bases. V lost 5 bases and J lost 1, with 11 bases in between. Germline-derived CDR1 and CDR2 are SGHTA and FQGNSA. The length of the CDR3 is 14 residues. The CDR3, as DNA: TGTGCCAGCAGCCGCGGAGGGACGAACACTGAAGCTTTCTTT. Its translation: CASSRGGTNTEAFF.

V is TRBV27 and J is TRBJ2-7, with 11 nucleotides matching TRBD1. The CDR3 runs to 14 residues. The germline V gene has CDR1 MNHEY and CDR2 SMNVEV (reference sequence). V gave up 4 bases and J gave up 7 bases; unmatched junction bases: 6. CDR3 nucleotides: TGTGCCAGCAGTTCCGGGACAGGGGGACGGGAGCAGTACTTC. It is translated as CASSSGTGGREQYF.

CDR3 coding DNA: TGTGCCAGCAGCAAAGTGGGTATGAGACAGGAAGTTGCAACTAATGAAAAACTGTTTTTT. Residues: CASSKVGMRQEVATNEKLFF. V is TRBV21-1 and J is TRBJ1-4; the DNA was not compared with TRBD1, the D call given in the table. TRBV21-1 is a pseudogene locus. CDR3 size: 20 residues.

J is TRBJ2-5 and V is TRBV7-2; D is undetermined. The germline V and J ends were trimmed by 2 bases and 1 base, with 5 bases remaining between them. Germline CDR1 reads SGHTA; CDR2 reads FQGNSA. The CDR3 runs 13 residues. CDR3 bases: TGTGCCAGCAGCTTACAATTCCAAGAGACCCAGTACTTC. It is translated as CASSLQFQETQYF.

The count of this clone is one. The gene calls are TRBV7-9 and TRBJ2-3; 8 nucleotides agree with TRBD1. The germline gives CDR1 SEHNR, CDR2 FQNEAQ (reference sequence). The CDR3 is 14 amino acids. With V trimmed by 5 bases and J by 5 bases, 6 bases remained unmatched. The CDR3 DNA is TGTGCCAGCAGCATCAGGGGGCAGGGAGATACGCAGTATTTT. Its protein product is CASSIRGQGDTQYF.

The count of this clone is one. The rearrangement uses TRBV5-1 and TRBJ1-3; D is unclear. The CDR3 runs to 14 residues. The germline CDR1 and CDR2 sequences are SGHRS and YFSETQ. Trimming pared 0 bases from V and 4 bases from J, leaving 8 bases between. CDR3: CASSLGVAGNTIYF. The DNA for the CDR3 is TGCGCCAGCAGCTTGGGGGTAGCCGGAAACACCATATATTTT.